This TCR beta chain was sequenced during a study of blood T cell repertoires in COVID-19. Trimming took off 3 bases at V and 4 bases at J, with 12 bases between the two ends. Germline values: CDR1 SNHLY, CDR2 FYNNEI. This CDR3 is built from 14 residues. Method: immunoSEQ multiplex PCR; TCRdb's copy keeps in-frame clones and lacks some. The data hold 180,000 or so clones, with more than 75% observed a single time. The chain recombines TRBV2 with TRBJ2-5; D is perhaps TRBD2 (6 bases). Sequencing used PBMCs or T cells enriched from blood (not recorded which). This TCR was sampled from a man aged 60 to 75 who had been exposed to COVID-19. The CDR3 DNA sequence: TGTGCCAGCAGTGATGGAGGGTACGCAGAGACCCAGTACTTC. It translates to CASSDGGYAETQYF. Full variable domain (rest looked up from reference TRBV2 and TRBJ2-5): EPEVTQTPSHQVTQMGQEVILRCVPISNHLYFYWYRQILGQKVEFLVSFYNNEISEKSEIFDDQFSVERPDGSNFTLKIRSTKLEDSAMYFCASSDGGYAETQYFGPGTRLLVL.